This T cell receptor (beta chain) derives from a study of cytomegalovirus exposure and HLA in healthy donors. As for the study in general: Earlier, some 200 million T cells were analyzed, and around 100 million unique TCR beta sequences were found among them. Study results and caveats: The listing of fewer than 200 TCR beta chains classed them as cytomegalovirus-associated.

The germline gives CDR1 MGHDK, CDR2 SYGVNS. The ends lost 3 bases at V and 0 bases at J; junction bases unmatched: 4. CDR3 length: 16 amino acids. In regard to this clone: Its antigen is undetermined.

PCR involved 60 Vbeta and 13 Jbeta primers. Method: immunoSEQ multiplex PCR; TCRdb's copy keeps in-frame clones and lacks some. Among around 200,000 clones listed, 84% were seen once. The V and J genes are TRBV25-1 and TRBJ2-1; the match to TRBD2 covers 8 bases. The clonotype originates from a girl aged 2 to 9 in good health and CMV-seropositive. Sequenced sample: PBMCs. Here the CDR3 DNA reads TGTGCCAGCAGTGACCGCCGGGGGGGCTCCTACAATGAGCAGTTCTTC. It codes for CASSDRRGGSYNEQFF.